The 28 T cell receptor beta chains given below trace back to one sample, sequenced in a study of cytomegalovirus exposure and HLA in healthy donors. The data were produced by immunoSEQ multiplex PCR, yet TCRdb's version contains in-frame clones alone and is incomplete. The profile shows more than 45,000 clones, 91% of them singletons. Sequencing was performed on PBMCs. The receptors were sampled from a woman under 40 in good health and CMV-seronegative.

In DNA form, the CDR3 reads TGTGCCAGCAGGAGGGGGGGGCGATTACAAACCTACGAGCAGTACTTC. Its protein is CASRRGGRLQTYEQYF. The genes are TRBV6-6 and TRBJ2-7; tentative D call: TRBD2 (7 bases). This CDR3 is 16 amino acids long. V gave up 6 bases and J gave up 2 bases, with 20 bases separating them. Germline lookup yields CDR1 MNHNY and CDR2 SVGAGI (reference sequence).

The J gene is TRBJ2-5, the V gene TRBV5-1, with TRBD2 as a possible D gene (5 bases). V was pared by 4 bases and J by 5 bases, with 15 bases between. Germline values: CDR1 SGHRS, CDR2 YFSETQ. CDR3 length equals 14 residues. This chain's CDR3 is CASSRTGIGETQYF. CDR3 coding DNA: TGCGCCAGCAGCCGGACTGGCATCGGGGAGACCCAGTACTTC.

CDR3 region: CASRPIYEQYF. CDR3 nucleotides: TGCGCCAGCAGGCCTATCTACGAGCAGTACTTC. This chain links TRBV5-1 with TRBJ2-7; D is unresolved. The ends were cut back, 5 bases at V and 3 bases at J, with 6 bases in the middle. Per the germline V gene, CDR1 is SGHRS and CDR2 is YFSETQ. This CDR3 contains 11 residues.

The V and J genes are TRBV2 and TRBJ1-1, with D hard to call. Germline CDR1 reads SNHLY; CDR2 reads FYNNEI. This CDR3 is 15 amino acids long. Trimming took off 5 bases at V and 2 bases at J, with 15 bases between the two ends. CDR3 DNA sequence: TGTGCCAGCAGTCAAACCTCGCGTATAAACACTGAAGCTTTCTTT. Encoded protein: CASSQTSRINTEAFF.

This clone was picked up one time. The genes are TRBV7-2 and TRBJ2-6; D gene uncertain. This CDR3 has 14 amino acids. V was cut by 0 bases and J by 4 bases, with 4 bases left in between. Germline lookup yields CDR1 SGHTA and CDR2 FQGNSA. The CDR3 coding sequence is TGTGCCAGCAGCTTAGCGACAGGGGCCAACGTCCTGACTTTC. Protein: CASSLATGANVLTF.

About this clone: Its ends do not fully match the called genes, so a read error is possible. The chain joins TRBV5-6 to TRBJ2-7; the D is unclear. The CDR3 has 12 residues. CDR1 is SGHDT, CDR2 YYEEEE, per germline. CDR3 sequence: CASRQDSHEQYF. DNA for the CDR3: TGTGCCAGCAGACAAGACTCCCACGAGCAGTACTTC.

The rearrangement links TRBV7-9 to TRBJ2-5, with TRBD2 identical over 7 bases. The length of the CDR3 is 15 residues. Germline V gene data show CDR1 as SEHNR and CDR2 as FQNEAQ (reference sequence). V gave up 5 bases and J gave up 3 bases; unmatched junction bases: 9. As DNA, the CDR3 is TGTGCCAGCAGCCCTCCGGGACTACAGAAAGAGACCCAGTACTTC. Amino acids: CASSPPGLQKETQYF.

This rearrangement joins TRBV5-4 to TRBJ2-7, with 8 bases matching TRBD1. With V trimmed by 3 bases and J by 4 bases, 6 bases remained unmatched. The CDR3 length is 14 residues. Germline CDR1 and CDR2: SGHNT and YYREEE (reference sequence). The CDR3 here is CASSSRQGSYEQYF. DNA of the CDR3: TGTGCCAGCAGCTCCCGACAGGGGTCATACGAGCAGTACTTC.

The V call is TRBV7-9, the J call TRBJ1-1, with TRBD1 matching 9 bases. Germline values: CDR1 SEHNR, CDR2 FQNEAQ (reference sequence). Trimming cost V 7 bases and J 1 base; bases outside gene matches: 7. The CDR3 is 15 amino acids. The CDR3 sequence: CASTRATGGNTEAFF. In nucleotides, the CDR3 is TGTGCCAGCACCCGAGCGACAGGGGGGAACACTGAAGCTTTCTTT.

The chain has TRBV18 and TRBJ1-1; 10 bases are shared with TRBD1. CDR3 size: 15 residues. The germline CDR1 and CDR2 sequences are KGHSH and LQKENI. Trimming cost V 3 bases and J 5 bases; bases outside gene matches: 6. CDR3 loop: CASSPETGGWTEAFF. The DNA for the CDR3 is TGTGCCAGCTCACCTGAGACAGGGGGCTGGACTGAAGCTTTCTTT.

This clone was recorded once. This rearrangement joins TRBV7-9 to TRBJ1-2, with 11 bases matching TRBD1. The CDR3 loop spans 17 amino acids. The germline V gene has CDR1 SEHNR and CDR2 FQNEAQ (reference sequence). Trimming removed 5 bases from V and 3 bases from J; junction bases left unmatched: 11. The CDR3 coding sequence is TGTGCCAGCAGCCCTGCGGTAGGACAGGGGGCGGACTATGGCTACACCTTC. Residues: CASSPAVGQGADYGYTF. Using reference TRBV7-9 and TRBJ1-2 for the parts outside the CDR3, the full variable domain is DTGVSQNPRHKITKRGQNVTFRCDPISEHNRLYWYRQTLGQGPEFLTYFQNEAQLEKSRLLSDRFSAERPKGSFSTLEIQRTEQGDSAMYLCASSPAVGQGADYGYTFGSGTRLTVV.

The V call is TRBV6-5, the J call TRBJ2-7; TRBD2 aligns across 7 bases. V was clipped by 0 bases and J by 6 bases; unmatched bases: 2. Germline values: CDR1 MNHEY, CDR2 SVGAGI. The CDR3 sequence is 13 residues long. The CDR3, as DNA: TGTGCCAGCAGTTACTCGGGCGGGGGCGAGCAGTACTTC. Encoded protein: CASSYSGGGEQYF.

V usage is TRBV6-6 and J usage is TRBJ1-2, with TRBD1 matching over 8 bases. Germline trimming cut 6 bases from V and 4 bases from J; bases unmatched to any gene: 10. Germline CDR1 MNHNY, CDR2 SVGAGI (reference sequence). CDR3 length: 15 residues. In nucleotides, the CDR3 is TGTGCCAGCAGCCCCGGACAGGGACTCAGCTATGGCTACACCTTC. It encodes CASSPGQGLSYGYTF.

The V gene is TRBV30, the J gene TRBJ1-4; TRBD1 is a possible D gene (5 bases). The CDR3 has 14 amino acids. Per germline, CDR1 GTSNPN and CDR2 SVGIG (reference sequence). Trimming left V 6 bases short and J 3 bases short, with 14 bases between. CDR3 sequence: CACIRDFANEKLFF. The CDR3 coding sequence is TGTGCCTGCATCCGGGACTTCGCTAATGAAAAACTGTTTTTT.

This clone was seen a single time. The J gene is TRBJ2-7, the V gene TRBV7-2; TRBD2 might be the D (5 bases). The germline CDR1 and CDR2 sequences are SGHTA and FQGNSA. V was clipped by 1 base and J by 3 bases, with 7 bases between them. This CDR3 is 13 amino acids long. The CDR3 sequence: CASSLEAGYEQYF. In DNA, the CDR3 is TGTGCCAGCAGCTTAGAGGCGGGCTACGAGCAGTACTTC.

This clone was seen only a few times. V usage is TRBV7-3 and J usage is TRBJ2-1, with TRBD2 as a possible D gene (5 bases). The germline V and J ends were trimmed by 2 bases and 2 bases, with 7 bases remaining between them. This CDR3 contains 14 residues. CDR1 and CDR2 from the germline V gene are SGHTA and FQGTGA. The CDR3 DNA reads TGTGCCAGCAGCTTAGCGGGCGCCTACAATGAGCAGTTCTTC. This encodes CASSLAGAYNEQFF. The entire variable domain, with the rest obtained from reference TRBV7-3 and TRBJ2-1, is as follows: GAGVSQTPSNKVTEKGKYVELRCDPISGHTALYWYRQSLGQGPEFLIYFQGTGAADDSGLPNDRFFAVRPEGSVSTLKIQRTERGDSAVYLCASSLAGAYNEQFFGPGTRLTVL.

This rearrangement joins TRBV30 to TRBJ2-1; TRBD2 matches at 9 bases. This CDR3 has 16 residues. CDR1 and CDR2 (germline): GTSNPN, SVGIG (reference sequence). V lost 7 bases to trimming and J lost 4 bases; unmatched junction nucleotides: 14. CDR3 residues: CAFTSLSGRSYNEQFF. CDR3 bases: TGTGCCTTTACGTCCCTTAGCGGGAGATCATACAATGAGCAGTTCTTC.

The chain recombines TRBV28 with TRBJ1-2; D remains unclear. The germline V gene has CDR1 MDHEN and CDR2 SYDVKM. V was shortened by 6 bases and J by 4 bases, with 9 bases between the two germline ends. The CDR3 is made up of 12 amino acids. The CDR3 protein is CASRVSGYGYTF. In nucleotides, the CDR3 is TGTGCCAGCAGGGTTAGTGGCTATGGCTACACCTTC.

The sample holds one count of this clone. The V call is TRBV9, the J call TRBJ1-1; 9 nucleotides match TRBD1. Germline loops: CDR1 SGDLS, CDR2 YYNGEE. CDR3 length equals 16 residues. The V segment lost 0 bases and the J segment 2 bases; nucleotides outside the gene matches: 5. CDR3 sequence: CASSVAPGQGNTEAFF. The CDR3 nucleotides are TGTGCCAGCAGCGTAGCCCCGGGACAGGGAAACACTGAAGCTTTCTTT.

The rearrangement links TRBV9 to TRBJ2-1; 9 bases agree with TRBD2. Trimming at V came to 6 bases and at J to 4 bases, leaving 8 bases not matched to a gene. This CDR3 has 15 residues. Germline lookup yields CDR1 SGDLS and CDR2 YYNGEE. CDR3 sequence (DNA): TGTGCCAGCACCATAGCGGGAGCGAATTACAATGAGCAGTTCTTC. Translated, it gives CASTIAGANYNEQFF.

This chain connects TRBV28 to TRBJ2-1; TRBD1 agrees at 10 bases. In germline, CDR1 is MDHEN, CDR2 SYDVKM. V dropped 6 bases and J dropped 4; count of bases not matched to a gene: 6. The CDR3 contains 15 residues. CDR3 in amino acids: CASSLGTGAYNEQFF. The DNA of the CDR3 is TGTGCCAGCAGCCTTGGGACAGGGGCTTACAATGAGCAGTTCTTC.

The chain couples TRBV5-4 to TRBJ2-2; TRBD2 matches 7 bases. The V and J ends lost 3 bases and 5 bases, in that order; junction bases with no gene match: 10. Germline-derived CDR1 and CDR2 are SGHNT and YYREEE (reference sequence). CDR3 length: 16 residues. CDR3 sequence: CASSWGGGRGTGELFF. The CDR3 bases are TGTGCCAGCAGCTGGGGAGGCGGGAGAGGGACCGGGGAGCTGTTTTTT.

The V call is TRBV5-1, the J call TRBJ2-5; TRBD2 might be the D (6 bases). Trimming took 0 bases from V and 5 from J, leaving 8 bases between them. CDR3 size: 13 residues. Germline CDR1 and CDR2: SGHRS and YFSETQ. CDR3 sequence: CASSLGLGETQYF. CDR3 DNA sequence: TGCGCCAGCAGCTTGGGACTAGGGGAGACCCAGTACTTC.

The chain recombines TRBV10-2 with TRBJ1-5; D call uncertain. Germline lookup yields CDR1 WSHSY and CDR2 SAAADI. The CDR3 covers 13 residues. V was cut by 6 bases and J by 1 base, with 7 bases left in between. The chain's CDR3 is CASSRFSNQPQHF. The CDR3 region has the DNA TGCGCCAGCAGCAGATTCAGCAATCAGCCCCAGCATTTT.

As DNA, the CDR3 is TGTGCCAGTAGTACGGGGGGGGGCAATCAGCCCCAGCATTTT. Protein product: CASSTGGGNQPQHF. This chain joins TRBV19 and TRBJ1-5; a possible D gene is TRBD1 (5 bases). The V end was cut by 4 bases, the J end by 2 bases, with 9 bases between. This CDR3 contains 14 residues. Germline CDR1 and CDR2: LNHDA and SQIVND (reference sequence).

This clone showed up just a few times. In nucleotides, the CDR3 is TGCAGCGTTCAGGGAGGGGTTTACAATGAGCAGTTCTTC. This encodes CSVQGGVYNEQFF. V usage is TRBV29-1 and J usage is TRBJ2-1, with 7 positions matching TRBD2. CDR3 length: 13 residues. Germline assignment: CDR1 SQVTM and CDR2 ANQGSEA. V was clipped by 5 bases and J by 4 bases; unmatched bases: 5.

DNA for the CDR3: TGTGCCTGGAGTGCGGGGAATGGAGGCTACACCTTC. This codes for CAWSAGNGGYTF. The V gene is TRBV30, the J gene TRBJ1-2; D is unclear. The CDR3 sequence is 12 residues long. V dropped 1 base and J dropped 8 bases, with 11 bases sitting between them. Germline assignment: CDR1 GTSNPN and CDR2 SVGIG (reference sequence). The full variable domain, its missing parts supplied by reference TRBV30 and TRBJ1-2, is SQTIHQWPATLVQPVGSPLSLECTVEGTSNPNLYWYRQAAGRGLQLLFYSVGIGQISSEVPQNLSASRPQDRQFILSSKKLLLSDSGFYLCAWSAGNGGYTFGSGTRLTVV.

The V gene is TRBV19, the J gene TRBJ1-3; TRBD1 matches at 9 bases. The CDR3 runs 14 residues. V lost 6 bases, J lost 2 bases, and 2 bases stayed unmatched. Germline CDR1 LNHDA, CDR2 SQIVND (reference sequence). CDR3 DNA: TGTGCCAGTAGACAGGGGGCGACTGGAAACACCATATATTTT. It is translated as CASRQGATGNTIYF.